This T cell receptor beta chain was found in a study of T cell repertoires in cytomegalovirus infection. About the research overall: Shared public TCR beta signatures pointed to both CMV infection and a matching HLA type.

MiXCR, run by TCRdb on the reads, gives a single entry per CDR3 protein. The sample records about 530,000 distinct CDR3 sequences, less than 30% being singletons. The V gene's germline CDR1 is ENHRY and CDR2 SYGVKD. The ends were cut back, 2 bases at V and 1 base at J, with 15 bases in the middle. The CDR3 is 17 residues long. This clonotype was detected only a few times. Its specificity is not known. General study results and limits: CMV-specific TCR beta clonotypes restricted by HLA-C dominated the ex vivo response. Using cumulative public TCR beta family frequency, the authors identified those who carried CMV together with the relevant HLA.

This clonotype was obtained from a human donor in good health (CMV status not recorded). Some clones in this sample may be carry-over from other donors' samples. Material for sequencing was PBMCs. The V and J genes are TRBV10-3 and TRBJ2-1; weak D call: TRBD2 (7 bases). The CDR3 is CAISERGGGGSYNEQFF. The CDR3 coding sequence is TGTGCCATCAGTGAGAGGGGAGGGGGGGGATCCTACAATGAGCAGTTCTTC.